One and the same sample provided the 16 T cell receptor beta chains below, sequenced in a study of T cells in Graves' hyperthyroidism and ophthalmopathy. Amplification of TCR beta CDR3 regions was performed using RNA transcripts as template. HTBI primers were the set used in a first-round RT-PCR of the TCR CDR3. TCRdb recomputed calls from the multiplex PCR reads with MiXCR, one row per CDR3 protein. The sample consists of 45,000 or so distinct CDR3 sequences, around 45% of them appearing once. Sequences were obtained from peripheral blood or thyroid tissue (not recorded which). These receptors were collected from a woman aged 45-59 years with Graves' hyperthyroidism.

The chain carries TRBV20-1 and TRBJ2-7, with D tentatively TRBD1 or TRBD2 (6 bases each). This CDR3 is 14 amino acids long. CDR1 and CDR2 from the germline V gene are DFQATT and SNEGSKA (reference sequence). V lost 5 bases to trimming and J lost 2 bases, with 16 bases between them. The CDR3 loop is CSARPRDTAYEQYF. In DNA, the CDR3 is TGCAGTGCTCGCCCGCGGGACACCGCCTACGAGCAGTACTTC.

The chain uses TRBV7-9 and TRBJ2-5; no clear D. CDR1 SEHNR and CDR2 FQNEAQ come from the germline V gene (reference sequence). This CDR3 is 13 amino acids long. V was cut by 3 bases and J by 5 bases, with 10 bases left in between. CDR3 DNA: TGTGCCAGCAGCTTTTCGGACGCGGAGACCCAGTACTTC. The encoded protein is CASSFSDAETQYF.

This clonotype showed up many times. This chain uses TRBV15 with TRBJ2-1, with TRBD2 as a possible D gene (6 bases). CDR3 length: 13 amino acids. V shed 3 bases and J shed 9 bases, with 12 bases lying between them. Germline CDR1 is LNHNV and CDR2 is YYDKDF (reference sequence). CDR3 coding DNA: TGTGCCACCAGCAGGGCTTTGCGGGGTGAGCAGTTCTTC. As protein: CATSRALRGEQFF.

The rearrangement uses TRBV2 and TRBJ1-2; 7 bases are a match to TRBD1. J was trimmed by 6 bases and V by 7 bases; bases with no gene match: 8. CDR1 and CDR2 from the germline V gene are SNHLY and FYNNEI. This CDR3 spans 13 amino acids. Written as DNA, the CDR3 is TGTGCCAGCACCGTGGGACAGTTAAATGGCTACACCTTC. It is translated as CASTVGQLNGYTF.

This clonotype came up many times. This sequence joins TRBV6-5 and TRBJ2-7; D gene uncertain. This CDR3 is 15 amino acids long. CDR1 MNHEY and CDR2 SVGAGI come from the germline V gene. The V end was cut by 4 bases, the J end by 2 bases, with 15 bases between. The CDR3 DNA is TGTGCCAGCAGTTGGTTAGGGAAGGTACCCTACGAGCAGTACTTC. This gives the protein CASSWLGKVPYEQYF.

The gene calls are TRBV7-9 and TRBJ1-4; D is unclear. Germline V gene lookup returns CDR1 SEHNR and CDR2 FQNEAQ (reference sequence). Trimming left V 0 bases short and J 4 bases short, with 12 bases between. The CDR3 runs to 16 residues. CDR3: CASSLAPPPSNEKLFF. DNA for the CDR3: TGTGCCAGCAGCTTAGCCCCCCCCCCGAGTAATGAAAAACTGTTTTTT.

The CDR3 sequence: CASSPLASETQYF. The CDR3 nucleotides are TGTGCCAGCAGTCCGCTAGCCTCAGAGACCCAGTACTTC. V usage is TRBV7-2 and J usage is TRBJ2-5; D might be TRBD2 (5 bases). Trimming removed 6 bases at V and 4 bases at J, with 12 bases between. The CDR3 contains 13 residues. Germline V gene lookup returns CDR1 SGHTA and CDR2 FQGNSA.

This clonotype has a count of ten or more. The chain carries TRBV24-1 and TRBJ1-2, with 9 bases that match TRBD1. J gave up 8 bases and V 2 bases, and 5 bases lay outside the gene matches. The CDR3 consists of 14 residues. Germline-derived CDR1 and CDR2 are KGHDR and SFDVKD. The CDR3 bases are TGTGCCACCAGTGATTCGGGACAGGGAAGAGGCTACACCTTC. Its protein product is CATSDSGQGRGYTF.

The V and J genes are TRBV30 and TRBJ1-1; no definite D call. Germline V gives CDR1 GTSNPN, CDR2 SVGIG (reference sequence). Trimming removed 0 bases from V and 2 bases from J, with 7 bases in between. The CDR3 spans 13 residues. The CDR3 DNA reads TGTGCCTGGAGTGTCTGGGTAAACACTGAAGCTTTCTTT. It is translated as CAWSVWVNTEAFF. The full variable domain, completed using reference TRBV30 and TRBJ1-1, is SQTIHQWPATLVQPVGSPLSLECTVEGTSNPNLYWYRQAAGRGLQLLFYSVGIGQISSEVPQNLSASRPQDRQFILSSKKLLLSDSGFYLCAWSVWVNTEAFFGQGTRLTVV.

This clonotype was counted at least ten times. The V and J genes are TRBV2 and TRBJ2-5; 10 positions match TRBD2. The CDR3 has 16 amino acids. V lost 7 bases and J lost 5; bases outside the gene matches: 13. In germline, CDR1 is SNHLY, CDR2 FYNNEI. CDR3 in DNA: TGTGCCAGCATCGAGCGGAATAGCGGGAGGCGGGAGACCCAGTACTTC. Translated: CASIERNSGRRETQYF. Using reference TRBV2 and TRBJ2-5 for the parts outside the CDR3, the full variable domain is EPEVTQTPSHQVTQMGQEVILRCVPISNHLYFYWYRQILGQKVEFLVSFYNNEISEKSEIFDDQFSVERPDGSNFTLKIRSTKLEDSAMYFCASIERNSGRRETQYFGPGTRLLVL.

V is TRBV29-1 and J is TRBJ1-1, with 7 bases matching TRBD1. Trimming at V came to 8 bases and at J to 1 base, leaving 7 bases not matched to a gene. Germline V gene sequence: CDR1 SQVTM, CDR2 ANQGSEA. This CDR3 spans 13 amino acids. The CDR3 coding sequence is TGCAGCTTATGGGGACAGAAGAACACTGAAGCTTTCTTT. Encoded protein: CSLWGQKNTEAFF.

The CDR3 loop reads CASSIVNTDTQYF. DNA for the CDR3: TGTGCCAGCAGCATAGTTAACACAGATACGCAGTATTTT. The chain combines TRBV9 with TRBJ2-3; D is unclear. CDR1 SGDLS and CDR2 YYNGEE come from the germline V gene. The CDR3 runs to 13 residues. V lost 4 bases to trimming and J lost 2 bases, with 8 bases between them.

The J gene is TRBJ2-7, the V gene TRBV7-6, with D perhaps assigned TRBD1 or TRBD2 (5 bases each). Germline-derived CDR1 and CDR2 are SGHVS and FNYEAQ. V lost 4 bases, J lost 5 bases, and 21 bases lay in between. CDR3 length: 16 residues. CDR3 coding DNA: TGTGCCAGCAGCTCGGGACCGCACTCTCTTCACGACGAGCAGTACTTC. Amino acid sequence: CASSSGPHSLHDEQYF.

This clonotype was observed at least ten times. The V and J genes are TRBV9 and TRBJ1-5; D call uncertain. This CDR3 comprises 14 residues. With 0 bases removed from V and 0 bases from J, the gap between germline ends came to 4 bases. Germline CDR1 SGDLS, CDR2 YYNGEE. CDR3 in amino acids: CASSVDSSNQPQHF. Here the CDR3 DNA reads TGTGCCAGCAGCGTAGACAGTAGCAATCAGCCCCAGCATTTT.

This clonotype has only one observation. The gene calls are TRBV15 and TRBJ1-3; D perhaps matches TRBD1 (6 bases). V was pared by 4 bases and J by 0 bases, with 13 bases between. The germline V gene encodes CDR1 LNHNV and CDR2 YYDKDF (reference sequence). The length of the CDR3 is 16 residues. DNA of the CDR3: TGTGCCACCAGCACCGAAACAGGGTTCTCTGGAAACACCATATATTTT. Translated, it gives CATSTETGFSGNTIYF.

This clonotype was seen at least ten times. This chain connects TRBV5-8 to TRBJ1-4; the D is unclear. Germline V lookup: CDR1 SGHTS, CDR2 YDEGEE. The germline V and J ends were trimmed by 1 base and 10 bases, with 14 bases remaining between them. The CDR3 covers 14 residues. The CDR3 DNA is TGTGCCAGCAGCTTGCCCGGGCTCTGGAGAAAACTGTTTTTT. Encoded protein: CASSLPGLWRKLFF.